This T cell receptor (beta chain) comes out of a study of cytomegalovirus exposure and HLA in healthy donors. The overall study: A later analysis reported the same platform for the approximately 110 validation repertoires and the 500 to 700 first-cohort repertoires.

With respect to this clone: What it binds is unknown.

Only in-frame clones appear in the TCRdb table, and some are missing; sequencing was by immunoSEQ multiplex PCR. Among roughly 65,000 clones listed, about nine tenths were seen once. Per the germline V gene, CDR1 is SGHDT and CDR2 is YYEEEE. The CDR3 consists of 15 residues. With 1 base removed from V and 1 base from J, the gap between germline ends came to 6 bases. Study-wide results and limits: Reportedly, cytomegalovirus status was diagnosed with high sensitivity and specificity. Confirmation in vitro established that three CMV-associated chains were specific for CMV antigens. Rare sequences made up most TCRs, while some public TCRs were found in many donors.

V gene TRBV5-6 combines with J gene TRBJ2-6; D unresolved. Specimen: PBMCs. The origin of this receptor is a man aged 18 to 35 in good health and CMV-seronegative. CDR3: CASSLFPSGANVLTF. CDR3 coding DNA: TGTGCCAGCAGCTTGTTCCCATCTGGGGCCAACGTCCTGACTTTC.